This paragraph reports one T cell receptor beta chain. The record originates from a study of blood T cell repertoires in COVID-19. Trimming shortened V by 1 base and J by 0 bases, and 7 bases separated the two germline ends. The CDR3 loop spans 15 amino acids. The V gene's germline CDR1 is SGHTA and CDR2 FQGTGA. As processed by the authors: Amplified reference gene primers provided the basis for estimating nucleated cell counts. Data came from immunoSEQ multiplex PCR; TCRdb stores just in-frame clones and leaves some out. The V and J calls and the clone size are those of that table, but D and trimming were determined from the DNA. The top ten hold roughly 4% of the sample, which has 100,000 or so clones, 65% to 90% seen once.

This clonotype originated in a man aged 50-60 years with acute or convalescent COVID-19. Sequencing was done on a sample of peripheral blood. The rearrangement uses TRBV7-3 and TRBJ2-1; D is ambiguous. CDR3 sequence reads: CASSLSSSSYNEQFF. In DNA form, the CDR3 reads TGTGCCAGCAGCTTAAGTAGCAGCTCCTACAATGAGCAGTTCTTC.